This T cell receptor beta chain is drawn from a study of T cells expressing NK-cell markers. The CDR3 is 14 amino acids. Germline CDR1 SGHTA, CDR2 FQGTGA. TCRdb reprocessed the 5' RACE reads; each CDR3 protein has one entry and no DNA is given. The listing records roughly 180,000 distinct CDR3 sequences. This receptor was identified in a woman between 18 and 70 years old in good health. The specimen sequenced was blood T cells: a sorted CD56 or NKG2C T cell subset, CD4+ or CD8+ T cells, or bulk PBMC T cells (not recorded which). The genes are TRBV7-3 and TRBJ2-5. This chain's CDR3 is CASSFDSTTGTQYF.